This paragraph covers one T cell receptor (beta chain) sequence. The sample comes from a study of blood T cell repertoires in COVID-19. Study-level background: The analysed material was cDNA or gDNA that came from T cells, B-cell-depleted T cells, or PBMCs.

Libraries were prepared by immunoSEQ multiplex PCR; TCRdb keeps only in-frame clonotypes and omits some of them. The repertoire holds hundreds of thousands of clones, with 80% to 90% as singletons. The sequence came from a woman under 40 with active or convalescent COVID-19. Source material: peripheral blood.

As DNA, the CDR3 is TGTGCCAGCAGCGTAGGTATTTGGGACAGCACCTACGAGCAGTACTTC. This codes for CASSVGIWDSTYEQYF. The rearrangement uses TRBV9 and TRBJ2-7; 7 bases are shared with TRBD1. V was clipped by 0 bases and J by 2 bases; unmatched bases: 8. Germline V gene data show CDR1 as SGDLS and CDR2 as YYNGEE. This CDR3 has 16 residues.